These 32 T cell receptor beta chains originate from one sample sequenced in a study of T cell repertoires in cytomegalovirus infection. TCRdb recomputed calls from the reads with MiXCR, one row per CDR3 protein. The sample consists of 450,000 to 600,000 distinct CDR3 sequences, around 30% of them appearing once. These receptors have no identified antigens. The sequences come from cultured PBMCs, collected from culture after CMV antigen stimulation. These receptors were obtained from a human donor in good health (CMV status not recorded). Some clones in this sample may be carry-over from other donors' samples.

The CDR3 DNA sequence: TGCGCCAGCAGCTTGGGGACTAGCGGGGCCACCTACGAGCAGTACTTC. It specifies CASSLGTSGATYEQYF. The chain links TRBV5-1 to TRBJ2-7; 12 nucleotides agree with TRBD2. CDR1 is SGHRS, CDR2 YFSETQ, per germline. Trimming removed 0 bases from V and 2 bases from J; junction bases left unmatched: 3. This CDR3 contains 16 residues.

The genes are TRBV29-1 and TRBJ2-3, with D uncertain. The CDR3 covers 12 residues. Germline CDR1 SQVTM, CDR2 ANQGSEA. V lost 8 bases and J 6 bases, leaving 15 bases between the germline ends. The CDR3 here is CSWLERADTQYF. The CDR3 nucleotides are TGCAGCTGGCTCGAGCGCGCGGATACGCAGTATTTT.

This clonotype was detected once. The gene calls are TRBV20-1 and TRBJ1-4; D is uncertain. The V gene's germline CDR1 is DFQATT and CDR2 SNEGSKA (reference sequence). Trimming left V 5 bases short and J 10 bases short, with 11 bases between. The CDR3 is 11 residues long. The CDR3, as DNA: TGCAGTGCTGTGGGCGGTGCAAAACTGTTTTTT. This sequence encodes CSAVGGAKLFF.

This clonotype was seen only once. The chain has TRBV18 and TRBJ2-4; D unresolved. V shed 1 base and J shed 0 bases, with 13 bases lying between them. Germline CDR1 reads KGHSH; CDR2 reads LQKENI. The CDR3 totals 17 residues. The CDR3 DNA reads as TGTGCCAGCTCACCACTTACGACGGAACTAGCCAAAAACATTCAGTACTTC. Protein: CASSPLTTELAKNIQYF.

This clonotype turned up a few times. V is TRBV28 and J is TRBJ2-7; unclear D gene. CDR3 length: 12 amino acids. V was cut by 6 bases and J by 4 bases, with 10 bases left in between. The germline V gene encodes CDR1 MDHEN and CDR2 SYDVKM. CDR3 region: CASSQAVYEQYF. For the CDR3, the DNA is TGTGCCAGCAGCCAAGCCGTTTACGAGCAGTACTTC.

This clonotype was counted only a few times. This rearrangement joins TRBV19 to TRBJ1-1; 7 nucleotides match TRBD1. J was trimmed by 0 bases and V by 7 bases; bases with no gene match: 5. The CDR3 totals 14 residues. The germline gives CDR1 LNHDA, CDR2 SQIVND (reference sequence). The CDR3 protein is CASNPTGMNTEAFF. As DNA, the CDR3 is TGTGCCAGTAACCCGACAGGGATGAACACTGAAGCTTTCTTT. Full variable domain (missing parts from reference TRBV19 and TRBJ1-1): DGGITQSPKYLFRKEGQNVTLSCEQNLNHDAMYWYRQDPGQGLRLIYYSQIVNDFQKGDIAEGYSVSREKKESFPLTVTSAQKNPTAFYLCASNPTGMNTEAFFGQGTRLTVV.

The chain combines TRBV4-1 with TRBJ1-5, with D possibly TRBD1 on 5 matching bases. V shed 1 base and J shed 4 bases, with 14 bases lying between them. The CDR3 sequence is 16 residues long. In germline, CDR1 is MGHRA, CDR2 YSYEKL. Here the CDR3 DNA reads TGCGCCAGCAGCCAAGTCGGGAGGGGTCGGAATCAGCCCCAGCATTTT. This gives the protein CASSQVGRGRNQPQHF.

This clonotype was picked up a small number of times. The rearrangement links TRBV27 to TRBJ2-1; perhaps TRBD1 as D (6 bases). The germline V gene has CDR1 MNHEY and CDR2 SMNVEV (reference sequence). The length of the CDR3 is 14 residues. Trimming pared 5 bases from V and 5 bases from J, leaving 13 bases between. CDR3 protein: CASSPLGQNNEQFF. In DNA form, the CDR3 reads TGTGCCAGCAGTCCGCTAGGACAGAACAATGAGCAGTTCTTC.

A few counts support this clonotype. The rearrangement uses TRBV6-1 and TRBJ2-7; 14 positions agree with TRBD2. This CDR3 is 16 amino acids long. Germline CDR1 reads MNHNS; CDR2 reads SASEGT. V gave up 6 bases and J gave up 0 bases; unmatched junction bases: 4. The CDR3 sequence: CASSPGTSGSSYEQYV. CDR3 coding DNA: TGTGCCAGCAGCCCGGGGACTAGCGGGAGCTCCTACGAGCAGTACGTC.

This chain connects TRBV7-6 to TRBJ2-3; 7 nucleotides line up with TRBD2. This CDR3 comprises 16 residues. The V and J ends lost 1 base and 7 bases, in that order; junction bases with no gene match: 11. In germline, CDR1 is SGHVS, CDR2 FNYEAQ. CDR3 DNA sequence: TGTGCCAGCAGCTTAGGTGGGCTAGCGGAACTTTATACGCAGTATTTT. This gives the protein CASSLGGLAELYTQYF.

The chain uses TRBV7-2 and TRBJ2-7; 8 bases fit TRBD2. The CDR3 length is 12 residues. V shed 5 bases, J shed 9 bases, and the junction held 6 bases outside the gene matches. CDR1 is SGHTA and CDR2 is FQGNSA in the germline V gene. CDR3 sequence (DNA): TGTGCCAGCAGCCCGAGCCGGGAGGGGCAGTACTTC. This encodes CASSPSREGQYF.

The CDR3 DNA sequence: TGTGCCAGTAGTCCCGCGAGGACTCGACTCACTGAAGCTTTCTTT. Translation: CASSPARTRLTEAFF. The chain employs TRBV19 and TRBJ1-1, with unresolved D. The CDR3 is 15 residues long. Germline V gene sequence: CDR1 LNHDA, CDR2 SQIVND (reference sequence). Trimming shortened V by 5 bases and J by 4 bases, and 17 bases separated the two germline ends.

This clonotype was counted at least ten times. The V gene is TRBV7-9, the J gene TRBJ1-4; D perhaps matches TRBD1 (5 bases). V dropped 1 base and J dropped 7 bases, with 7 bases sitting between them. Per germline, CDR1 SEHNR and CDR2 FQNEAQ (reference sequence). The CDR3 totals 13 residues. This CDR3 is CASSLGQGEKLFF. The CDR3 region has the DNA TGTGCCAGCAGCTTAGGGCAGGGTGAAAAACTGTTTTTT.

The chain has TRBV18 and TRBJ1-5, with D maybe TRBD1 (6 bases). CDR3 length: 15 residues. The germline gives CDR1 KGHSH, CDR2 LQKENI. V was clipped by 2 bases and J by 9 bases, with 17 bases between them. The CDR3 here is CASSPTPGDLGPQHF. In DNA, the CDR3 is TGTGCCAGCTCACCAACCCCAGGGGATCTCGGGCCCCAGCATTTT.

This clonotype was detected only a few times. The V call is TRBV6-1, the J call TRBJ2-5; 8 bases agree with TRBD2. Germline trimming cut 5 bases from V and 2 bases from J; bases unmatched to any gene: 13. Germline lookup yields CDR1 MNHNS and CDR2 SASEGT. The CDR3 totals 17 residues. The DNA for the CDR3 is TGTGCCAGCAGTTCTTACGTTCCGGGACTAGTACAAGAGACCCAGTACTTC. Translating gives CASSSYVPGLVQETQYF.

The chain joins TRBV19 to TRBJ1-2, with 7 bases lining up with TRBD1. The CDR3 spans 13 residues. Trimming removed 6 bases from V and 6 bases from J; junction bases left unmatched: 7. Germline CDR1 LNHDA, CDR2 SQIVND (reference sequence). The CDR3 region has the DNA TGTGCCAGTAGGTACGGGACAGCGAATGGCTACACCTTC. Protein: CASRYGTANGYTF.

This clonotype was counted between two and nine times. The chain joins TRBV25-1 to TRBJ2-1; 7 positions agree with TRBD1. Germline CDR1 MGHDK, CDR2 SYGVNS. The CDR3 is made up of 12 amino acids. The trim removed 8 bases at V and 4 bases at J, leaving 2 bases unmatched. The CDR3 coding sequence is TGTGCCAGCGGACAGGAGTACAATGAGCAGTTCTTC. The encoded protein is CASGQEYNEQFF. Full variable domain (outside the CDR3, taken from reference TRBV25-1 and TRBJ2-1): EADIYQTPRYLVIGTGKKITLECSQTMGHDKMYWYQQDPGMELHLIHYSYGVNSTEKGDLSSESTVSRIRTEHFPLTLESARPSHTSQYLCASGQEYNEQFFGPGTRLTVL.

The chain employs TRBV6-1 and TRBJ2-7; D perhaps matches TRBD1 (5 bases). V dropped 5 bases and J dropped 4 bases, with 12 bases sitting between them. The CDR3 has 13 residues. In germline, CDR1 is MNHNS, CDR2 SASEGT. The CDR3 loop reads CASSIRTSYEQYF. DNA for the CDR3: TGTGCCAGCAGTATCCGGACATCATACGAGCAGTACTTC.

This chain uses TRBV7-8 with TRBJ2-1; TRBD2 matches at 10 bases. Germline-derived CDR1 and CDR2 are SGHVS and FQNEAQ. Trimming cost V 4 bases and J 9 bases; bases outside gene matches: 9. This CDR3 has 15 residues. The chain's CDR3 is CASSSSGLAIVEQFF. The CDR3 DNA reads as TGTGCCAGCAGCTCTTCGGGACTAGCGATCGTTGAGCAGTTCTTC.

This clonotype was counted a few times. This chain joins TRBV7-8 and TRBJ1-1; D gene uncertain. CDR3 size: 13 residues. V was trimmed by 4 bases and J by 4 bases, leaving 10 bases between them. Germline-derived CDR1 and CDR2 are SGHVS and FQNEAQ. DNA for the CDR3: TGTGCCAGCAGCTCTTGGGAGAGCACTGAAGCTTTCTTT. Its translation is CASSSWESTEAFF. The full variable domain, rest sourced from reference TRBV7-8 and TRBJ1-1, is GAGVSQSPRYKVAKRGQDVALRCDPISGHVSLFWYQQALGQGPEFLTYFQNEAQLDKSGLPSDRFFAERPEGSVSTLKIQRTQQEDSAVYLCASSSWESTEAFFGQGTRLTVV.

The chain has TRBV12-3 or TRBV12-4 and TRBJ1-2, with D hard to call. This CDR3 comprises 15 residues. The V and J ends lost 6 bases and 5 bases respectively, with 19 bases between them. The CDR3 protein is CASRTAASGKYGYTF. The CDR3 DNA reads as TGTGCCAGCAGAACCGCAGCGTCCGGGAAATATGGCTACACCTTC.

The rearrangement uses TRBV15 and TRBJ1-5, with TRBD1 as a possible D gene (6 bases). Trimming removed 6 bases from V and 5 bases from J, with 11 bases in between. CDR1 is LNHNV, CDR2 YYDKDF, per germline (reference sequence). This CDR3 contains 13 residues. The CDR3 DNA is TGTGCCACCAGTTCAGGGGCCCATCAGCCCCAGCATTTT. Amino acid sequence: CATSSGAHQPQHF.

The J gene is TRBJ2-1, the V gene TRBV28; TRBD2 agrees at 12 bases. Trimming removed 9 bases from V and 5 bases from J; junction bases left unmatched: 2. CDR3 length: 13 amino acids. In germline, CDR1 is MDHEN, CDR2 SYDVKM. The CDR3: CASLAGGNNEQFF. CDR3 DNA sequence: TGTGCCAGTCTAGCGGGAGGGAACAATGAGCAGTTCTTC.

The chain links TRBV7-2 to TRBJ2-1; TRBD2 matches at 13 bases. The V gene's germline CDR1 is SGHTA and CDR2 FQGNSA. V lost 1 base to trimming and J lost 10 bases; unmatched junction nucleotides: 7. CDR3 size: 16 residues. CDR3 in DNA: TGTGCCAGCAGCTTAGAAGTGGGACTAGCGGGACTGGAGCAGTTCTTC. Amino acid sequence: CASSLEVGLAGLEQFF.

This clonotype was seen only once. The V gene is TRBV19, the J gene TRBJ1-2; TRBD1 matches at 7 bases. The CDR3 has 15 amino acids. The V gene's germline CDR1 is LNHDA and CDR2 SQIVND (reference sequence). With V trimmed by 0 bases and J by 1 base, 2 bases remained unmatched. The CDR3 DNA is TGTGCCAGTAGTATAGATCGGGACAGTAACTATGGCTACACCTTC. Its protein product is CASSIDRDSNYGYTF.

V gene TRBV4-2 combines with J gene TRBJ2-1; the D gene is possibly TRBD2 (6 bases). Germline V gene lookup returns CDR1 LGHNA and CDR2 YNFKEQ. Trimming shortened V by 0 bases and J by 5 bases, and 11 bases separated the two germline ends. The length of the CDR3 is 15 residues. CDR3 bases: TGTGCCAGCAGCCAAGATGCGGGGTTGAACAATGAGCAGTTCTTC. The encoded protein is CASSQDAGLNNEQFF.

The chain links TRBV29-1 to TRBJ1-6; TRBD1 agrees at 8 bases. The CDR3 consists of 13 residues. The germline CDR1 and CDR2 sequences are SQVTM and ANQGSEA. Trimming cost V 4 bases and J 9 bases; bases outside gene matches: 5. CDR3 loop: CSVATGGSSPLHF. As DNA, the CDR3 is TGCAGCGTTGCTACAGGGGGGAGTTCACCCCTCCACTTT.

This clonotype was observed many times. The chain is built from TRBV7-2 and TRBJ1-3, with 7 bases lining up with TRBD1. V was clipped by 5 bases and J by 3 bases; unmatched bases: 4. Germline CDR1 SGHTA, CDR2 FQGNSA. The CDR3 sequence is 14 residues long. The chain's CDR3 is CASSPGQLGNTIYF. Written as DNA, the CDR3 is TGTGCCAGCAGCCCGGGACAGCTTGGAAACACCATATATTTT. Full variable domain (outside the CDR3, taken from reference TRBV7-2 and TRBJ1-3): GAGVSQSPSNKVTEKGKDVELRCDPISGHTALYWYRQSLGQGLEFLIYFQGNSAPDKSGLPSDRFSAERTGGSVSTLTIQRTQQEDSAVYLCASSPGQLGNTIYFGEGSWLTVV.

This clonotype was detected a few times. The chain employs TRBV7-2 and TRBJ2-3; 7 positions agree with TRBD1. The CDR3 length is 15 residues. In germline, CDR1 is SGHTA, CDR2 FQGNSA. Germline trimming cut 5 bases from V and 1 base from J; bases unmatched to any gene: 6. The CDR3 loop reads CASSIRTGRTDTQYF. CDR3 in DNA: TGTGCCAGCAGCATACGGACAGGACGCACAGATACGCAGTATTTT. The variable domain in full, completed from reference TRBV7-2 and TRBJ2-3, reads GAGVSQSPSNKVTEKGKDVELRCDPISGHTALYWYRQSLGQGLEFLIYFQGNSAPDKSGLPSDRFSAERTGGSVSTLTIQRTQQEDSAVYLCASSIRTGRTDTQYFGPGTRLTVL.

Only a few counts were recorded for this clonotype. V is TRBV28 and J is TRBJ2-7, with D hard to call. Germline values: CDR1 MDHEN, CDR2 SYDVKM. The CDR3 runs to 15 residues. Trimming removed 4 bases at V and 2 bases at J, with 15 bases between. The DNA for the CDR3 is TGTGCCAGCAGTTCCTATACCCGTCCCCCCTACGAGCAGTACTTC. Its protein product is CASSSYTRPPYEQYF.

This clonotype was seen only a few times. The CDR3 nucleotides read TGTGCCAGCAGCTGGGGACAGTCCGACACTGAAGCTTTCTTT. Its protein is CASSWGQSDTEAFF. This chain uses TRBV7-6 with TRBJ1-1, with TRBD1 matching 7 bases. Germline V gene data show CDR1 as SGHVS and CDR2 as FNYEAQ. Unmatched junction bases numbered 5, after V lost 4 bases and J lost 3 bases. CDR3 length: 14 residues.

The rearrangement joins TRBV12-3 or TRBV12-4 to TRBJ2-2; perhaps TRBD2 as D (6 bases). Trimming stripped 7 bases from V and 7 bases from J, with 22 bases between. The CDR3 covers 16 residues. The CDR3 here is CASKPSGLHARGELFF. Here the CDR3 DNA reads TGTGCCAGCAAACCTTCGGGACTCCACGCTCGCGGGGAGCTGTTTTTT.